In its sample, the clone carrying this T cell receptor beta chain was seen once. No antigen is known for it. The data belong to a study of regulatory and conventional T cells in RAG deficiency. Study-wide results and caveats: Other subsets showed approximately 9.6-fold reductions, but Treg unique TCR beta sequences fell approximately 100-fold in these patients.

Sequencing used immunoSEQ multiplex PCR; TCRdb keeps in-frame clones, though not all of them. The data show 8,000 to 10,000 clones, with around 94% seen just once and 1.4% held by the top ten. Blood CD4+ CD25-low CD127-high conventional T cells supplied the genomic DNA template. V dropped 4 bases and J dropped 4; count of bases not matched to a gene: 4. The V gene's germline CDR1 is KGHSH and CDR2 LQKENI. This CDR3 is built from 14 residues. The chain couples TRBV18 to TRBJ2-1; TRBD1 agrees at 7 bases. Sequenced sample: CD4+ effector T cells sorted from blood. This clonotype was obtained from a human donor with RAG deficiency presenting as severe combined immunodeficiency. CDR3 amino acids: CASSRRQGYNEQFF. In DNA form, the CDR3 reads TGTGCCAGCTCACGACGACAGGGTTACAATGAGCAGTTCTTC.